The 4 T cell receptor beta chains below come from one sample, sequenced in a study of blood T cell repertoires in COVID-19. The repertoire was sequenced with immunoSEQ multiplex PCR; TCRdb's copy has only in-frame clones and lacks some. Here the sample spans around 200,000 clones, 75% to 90% being singletons. Sequencing was performed on PBMCs or T cells enriched from blood (not recorded which). All receptors come from a woman in her 30s who had been exposed to COVID-19.

This chain links TRBV5-1 with TRBJ2-2; D may be TRBD2 (5 bases). This CDR3 has 16 amino acids. Deletions cut 3 bases from V and 5 bases from J, with 17 bases between. CDR1 is SGHRS, CDR2 YFSETQ, per germline. This CDR3 is CASSSFPTSSTGELFF. In DNA, the CDR3 is TGCGCCAGCAGCTCGTTCCCCACTAGTTCGACCGGGGAGCTGTTTTTT.

V and J are TRBV18 and TRBJ2-5; TRBD1 agrees at 7 bases. In germline, CDR1 is KGHSH, CDR2 LQKENI. Trimming cost V 1 base and J 3 bases; bases outside gene matches: 5. The CDR3 runs 15 residues. The CDR3 coding sequence is TGTGCCAGCTCACCACGACAGGGTAGTGAAGAGACCCAGTACTTC. Translated, it gives CASSPRQGSEETQYF.

The genes are TRBV2 and TRBJ1-5; 7 positions match TRBD1. J gave up 7 bases and V 8 bases, and 11 bases lay outside the gene matches. This CDR3 has 14 residues. Germline V gene lookup returns CDR1 SNHLY and CDR2 FYNNEI. This chain's CDR3 is CASSSTGVGQPQHF. The CDR3 region has the DNA TGTGCCAGCTCTAGCACAGGGGTTGGCCAGCCCCAGCATTTT.

This chain links TRBV5-4 with TRBJ2-1; no clear D. Germline-derived CDR1 and CDR2 are SGHNT and YYREEE (reference sequence). The CDR3 is 14 amino acids. V lost 4 bases and J 5 bases, leaving 13 bases between the germline ends. DNA of the CDR3: TGTGCCAGCAGCACTAAGATTAACGACAATGAGCAGTTCTTC. This gives the protein CASSTKINDNEQFF.